These 20 T cell receptor beta chains were all obtained from the same sample, sequenced in a study of blood T cell repertoires in COVID-19. Generated by immunoSEQ multiplex PCR, the TCRdb table keeps only in-frame clones and is missing some. This sample carries some 120,000 clones, roughly 80% of them seen once, and the ten largest clones take roughly an eighth. The sample was peripheral blood. These receptors originate from a woman aged 25 to 45 who had recovered from COVID-19.

The rearrangement links TRBV2 to TRBJ1-2; 7 bases fit TRBD1. From germline, CDR1 is SNHLY and CDR2 FYNNEI. This CDR3 spans 15 amino acids. With V trimmed by 7 bases and J by 0 bases, 8 bases remained unmatched. For the CDR3, the DNA is TGTGCCAGCAACCGGGACAGCTCCGCTAACTATGGCTACACCTTC. Its translation is CASNRDSSANYGYTF.

V gene TRBV30 combines with J gene TRBJ2-5, with a weak D call TRBD2 (5 bases). CDR3 size: 11 residues. Germline-derived CDR1 and CDR2 are GTSNPN and SVGIG (reference sequence). V shed 5 bases and J shed 7 bases, with 11 bases lying between them. CDR3 in amino acids: CAWASRGTQYF. CDR3 nucleotides: TGTGCCTGGGCATCTCGGGGGACCCAGTACTTC.

The CDR3 loop reads CASSSGQGVENIQYF. DNA of the CDR3: TGTGCCAGCAGTTCGGGACAGGGGGTAGAAAACATTCAGTACTTC. The rearrangement joins TRBV7-9 to TRBJ2-4; 11 nucleotides align to TRBD1. The germline V gene encodes CDR1 SEHNR and CDR2 FQNEAQ (reference sequence). This CDR3 spans 15 amino acids. The ends lost 6 bases at V and 5 bases at J; junction bases unmatched: 6. The full variable domain, in which reference TRBV7-9 and TRBJ2-4 provide the parts outside the CDR3, is DTGVSQNPRHKITKRGQNVTFRCDPISEHNRLYWYRQTLGQGPEFLTYFQNEAQLEKSRLLSDRFSAERPKGSFSTLEIQRTEQGDSAMYLCASSSGQGVENIQYFGAGTRLSVL.

The gene calls are TRBV11-2 and TRBJ2-3; 8 bases map to TRBD1. The CDR3 runs 15 residues. The germline gives CDR1 SGHAT, CDR2 FQNNGV. V was clipped by 6 bases and J by 2 bases; unmatched bases: 7. DNA for the CDR3: TGTGCCAGCAGATTCGGGACAGGCAACACAGATACGCAGTATTTT. It specifies CASRFGTGNTDTQYF.

Here the CDR3 reads CASSLGPSTGRNTEAFF. The DNA for the CDR3 is TGCGCCAGCAGCTTGGGCCCATCGACAGGGAGAAACACTGAAGCTTTCTTT. The genes are TRBV5-1 and TRBJ1-1; 7 nucleotides match TRBD1. This CDR3 is built from 17 residues. Germline V gene data show CDR1 as SGHRS and CDR2 as YFSETQ. V lost 0 bases, J lost 2 bases, and 10 bases stayed unmatched.

The genes are TRBV27 and TRBJ2-5; 10 bases are shared with TRBD1. V shed 2 bases and J 4 bases; nucleotides not matched to a gene: 7. The CDR3 runs 16 residues. Germline-derived CDR1 and CDR2 are MNHEY and SMNVEV (reference sequence). CDR3 amino acids: CASSLHRTGGRETQYF. The CDR3 bases are TGTGCCAGCAGTTTACATCGGACAGGGGGGAGAGAGACCCAGTACTTC.

The gene calls are TRBV5-1 and TRBJ2-5; a possible D gene is TRBD2 (6 bases). The V gene's germline CDR1 is SGHRS and CDR2 YFSETQ. This CDR3 spans 16 amino acids. The V and J ends lost 2 bases and 4 bases respectively, with 18 bases between them. CDR3 residues: CASSLEGLEWGETQYF. The CDR3 bases are TGCGCCAGCAGCTTAGAGGGACTCGAATGGGGAGAGACCCAGTACTTC.

This rearrangement joins TRBV5-1 to TRBJ1-1, with no clear D. Germline CDR1 SGHRS, CDR2 YFSETQ. V lost 4 bases, J lost 0 bases, and 7 bases lay in between. This CDR3 has 13 amino acids. CDR3 protein: CASSPDMNTEAFF. In DNA, the CDR3 is TGCGCCAGCAGCCCTGACATGAACACTGAAGCTTTCTTT.

V is TRBV3-1 (or the pseudogene TRBV3-2) and J is TRBJ2-2, with 9 nucleotides matching TRBD2. The length of the CDR3 is 17 residues. Germline V gene sequence: CDR1 LGHDT, CDR2 YNNKEL (reference sequence). With 7 bases clipped from V and 3 bases from J, the junction kept 12 bases outside the gene matches. Here the CDR3 reads CASKLASGASHTGELFF. CDR3 nucleotide sequence: TGTGCCAGCAAGTTGGCTAGCGGGGCGTCTCACACCGGGGAGCTGTTTTTT.

This clone occurred once. The chain combines TRBV12-3 or TRBV12-4 with TRBJ2-3, with D unresolved. The length of the CDR3 is 13 residues. V lost 11 bases, J lost 0 bases, and 12 bases lay in between. The CDR3 coding sequence is TGTGCCTCTAGGCGCGTTAGCACAGATACGCAGTATTTT. It yields the protein CASRRVSTDTQYF.

The chain links TRBV6-5 to TRBJ1-4, with unresolved D. Germline V gene data show CDR1 as MNHEY and CDR2 as SVGAGI. This CDR3 region has 15 residues. The V end was cut by 5 bases, the J end by 4 bases, with 14 bases between. The chain's CDR3 is CASSRTFKSNEKLFF. CDR3 nucleotide sequence: TGTGCCAGCAGTCGTACGTTTAAGAGTAATGAAAAACTGTTTTTT.

This sequence joins TRBV18 and TRBJ2-3, with D possibly matching TRBD2 (6 bases). The CDR3 has 16 residues. Trimming shortened V by 3 bases and J by 3 bases, and 16 bases separated the two germline ends. The germline CDR1 and CDR2 sequences are KGHSH and LQKENI. CDR3 in amino acids: CASSPGRPGRTDTQYF. Written as DNA, the CDR3 is TGTGCCAGCTCACCGGGAAGGCCGGGGAGGACAGATACGCAGTATTTT.

The chain carries TRBV9 and TRBJ2-1; D gene uncertain. This CDR3 has 13 amino acids. Germline-derived CDR1 and CDR2 are SGDLS and YYNGEE. Trimming shortened V by 0 bases and J by 12 bases, and 13 bases separated the two germline ends. CDR3 in amino acids: CASSVDLVSRQFF. DNA for the CDR3: TGTGCCAGCAGCGTAGACCTAGTCTCTCGGCAGTTCTTC.

The V call is TRBV5-1, the J call TRBJ2-3; 7 bases match TRBD2. V dropped 1 base and J dropped 1; count of bases not matched to a gene: 6. The CDR3 is made up of 16 amino acids. Germline V gives CDR1 SGHRS, CDR2 YFSETQ. For the CDR3, the DNA is TGCGCCAGCAGCTTGTTTGCGGGAGAGGGCACAGATACGCAGTATTTT. The encoded protein is CASSLFAGEGTDTQYF.

The chain couples TRBV25-1 to TRBJ2-5; 7 bases match TRBD2. The V gene's germline CDR1 is MGHDK and CDR2 SYGVNS. The CDR3 sequence is 15 residues long. J gave up 4 bases and V 7 bases, and 12 bases lay outside the gene matches. The CDR3 sequence is CASTMALGGGETQYF. For the CDR3, the DNA is TGTGCCAGCACCATGGCGTTGGGGGGGGGAGAGACCCAGTACTTC.

The J gene is TRBJ2-2, the V gene TRBV14; the match to TRBD1 covers 7 bases. This CDR3 has 15 residues. Trimming cost V 4 bases and J 5 bases; bases outside gene matches: 7. Germline values: CDR1 SGHDN, CDR2 FVKESK. In DNA, the CDR3 is TGTGCCAGCAGCCCGCGACAGGGACAAACCGGGGAGCTGTTTTTT. Encoded protein: CASSPRQGQTGELFF. The full variable domain, completed using reference TRBV14 and TRBJ2-2, is EAGVTQFPSHSVIEKGQTVTLRCDPISGHDNLYWYRRVMGKEIKFLLHFVKESKQDESGMPNNRFLAERTGGTYSTLKVQPAELEDSGVYFCASSPRQGQTGELFFGEGSRLTVL.

The V call is TRBV5-8, the J call TRBJ1-1; D is possibly TRBD1 (5 bases). Trimming cost V 7 bases and J 7 bases, with 5 bases left between them. Per germline, CDR1 SGHTS and CDR2 YDEGEE. The length of the CDR3 is 9 residues. CDR3: CASDSEAFF. As DNA, the CDR3 is TGTGCCAGCGACAGTGAAGCTTTCTTT. The complete variable domain, with remaining parts taken from reference TRBV5-8 and TRBJ1-1, reads EAGVTQSPTHLIKTRGQQATLRCSPISGHTSVYWYQQALGLGLQFLLWYDEGEERNRGNFPPRFSGRQFPNYSSELNVNALELEDSALYLCASDSEAFFGQGTRLTVV.

This rearrangement joins TRBV27 to TRBJ2-7; 9 nucleotides line up with TRBD2. This CDR3 is built from 15 residues. CDR1 and CDR2 from the germline V gene are MNHEY and SMNVEV (reference sequence). With V trimmed by 8 bases and J by 0 bases, 8 bases remained unmatched. In DNA form, the CDR3 reads TGTGCCAGCCTTCCAACTAGCGGGCCCTCCTACGAGCAGTACTTC. Translating gives CASLPTSGPSYEQYF.

The chain combines TRBV29-1 with TRBJ2-7; TRBD1 matches 9 bases. Germline CDR1 reads SQVTM; CDR2 reads ANQGSEA. This CDR3 comprises 13 residues. V trimming: 7 bases; J trimming: 1 base; junction bases outside the gene matches: 5. This CDR3 is CSGLDRGSYEQYF. The CDR3 region has the DNA TGCAGCGGGTTGGACAGGGGATCCTACGAGCAGTACTTC.

The count of this clone is one. This sequence joins TRBV6-5 and TRBJ1-3, with a possible D match to TRBD1 (6 bases). CDR1 is MNHEY and CDR2 is SVGAGI in the germline V gene. The CDR3 length is 15 residues. Trimming removed 2 bases from V and 3 bases from J, with 11 bases in between. The CDR3 is CASSYKKGGGNTIYF. DNA for the CDR3: TGTGCCAGCAGTTACAAGAAAGGGGGTGGAAACACCATATATTTT.